The entry that follows covers one T cell receptor (beta chain) sequence. This clone has more than one count but fewer than ten. It has no known antigen specificity. No base qualities exist here, and no much larger clone lies one base off it. The data are from a study of cytomegalovirus exposure and HLA in healthy donors (dated by TCRdb to 2017 to 2019). Regarding the study in general: In an earlier analysis of 450 to 750 of the donors, under 300 Gb of sequence data and 95 million to 130 million unique TCR beta sequences from roughly 190 million T cells were reported. All discovery cohort repertoires had been generated on a single sequencing platform. HLA typing covered class I and class II loci at four-digit resolution. An earlier analysis of a few hundred of the donors applied high-throughput TCR beta sequencing to assess whether each TCR beta V gene segment acted as functional or pseudogenic. Among around 400 genotyped donors of the cohort, an average of approximately 220,000 unique TCR beta nucleotide sequences was sequenced per donor, of which roughly 17% were non-productive. A few DR-DQ haplotypes were treated as single units for association and clustering because of strong linkage in the cohort. The study used immunosequencing to profile the T cell repertoires of more than 650 subjects and linked those repertoires to cytomegalovirus serostatus. About 300 gigabases of sequencing data and approximately 93 million unique TCR sequences were included in an early release covering around 600 HLA-typed donors. A later genetic analysis took genome-wide SNP genotypes for about three fifths of the 666 donors and used that subset as a discovery cohort. To predict cytomegalovirus infection status, the study combined high-throughput TCR immunosequencing, statistical association of individual TCRs with disease status, and machine learning. A later analysis re-examined previously published TCR beta repertoires from around 670 donors and added high-resolution HLA genotyping to investigate patterns of TCR occurrence. The genetic ancestry cluster associated with self-reported Caucasian donors included 81% of the 398 genotyped donors. Besides the first cohort of approximately 670 subjects, a separate validation cohort made up of over a hundred different subjects was used. Typing coverage differed by locus: A, B, C, DRB1 and DQB1 were typed in roughly 620-630 donors, DQA1 in approximately 520, DPA1 in some 610, and DPB1 in approximately 450. Donor age, sex, ethnicity and CMV serostatus were collected together with the repertoire data. The aim of the study was to test whether cataloging public T cell receptors could identify signatures of past pathogen exposure. In the later analysis, no new phenotypic data were used to find candidate immune exposures; instead, reliance was placed on TCR beta sequences and their occurrence across donors.

Paper-wide results and their limitations: The sequencing pipeline was judged likely to have produced a cluster of highly shared sequence variants as a technical artifact. The only immune exposure information available for the cohort was CMV serostatus. V-gene and J-gene trimming of TCR beta chains was associated with a missense DCLRE1C variant in a later genetic analysis, and the association was replicated in an independent cohort. Most TCR sequences were seen in very few donors, while some public TCRs were found in many individuals. In both the original and validation cohorts, the classifier was reported to diagnose cytomegalovirus status with high specificity and sensitivity. In a later analysis, the rate of TCR association differed among HLA loci, with DRB1 alleles having the most associated TCRs and HLA-C alleles having the fewest. Assigning TCR associations to individual alleles was difficult when HLA alleles, especially DR and DQ, strongly co-occurred. In an earlier analysis of fewer than 750 of the donors, most TCR beta V segments were observed in productive rearrangements about 87% or about 30% of the time, broadly matching IMGT annotations. Because the 87-base-pair reads could not distinguish some IMGT-functional V segments, including TRBV6-2 and TRBV6-3, those segments were excluded. In a later genetic analysis, fewer N-insertions in productive TCRs were reported among donors in an Asian-associated ancestry cluster than the roughly 700-donor mean. The study listed 150 to 200 TCR beta chains as associated with cytomegalovirus. The earlier analysis of approximately 560 of the donors excluded some 16 rarely observed V segments, including chromosome 9 orphons, because counts were too low. Three of the identified cytomegalovirus-associated TCR beta chains were confirmed in vitro to be specific for cytomegalovirus antigens. A further reported finding was that TCR beta sequences accurately predicted the HLA-A and HLA-B alleles for most subjects in the first cohort. Because HLA typing was unavailable for some donors at each locus, only the typed subset was used in association tests. Specific HLA alleles were associated with some 15,000 TCR beta sequences at a false discovery rate of 0.05 in a later analysis. Correlated functional status among segregating V segments might be attributable to linkage disequilibrium, but an unknown experimental factor could not be ruled out. In a later analysis, several top co-occurrence clusters were reported to appear linked to parvovirus B19, influenza, CMV and Epstein-Barr virus. In a later analysis, HLA-associated TCR beta chains showed more clonal expansion and lower generation probabilities than non-associated chains that were equally common. In this cohort, only TCR beta chains were sequenced, and detectable features were limited by the absence of alpha or paired-chain data. The authors suggested that the approach could potentially be generalized to other disease states and immunological phenotypes. Roughly uniform sequencing depth across donors was assumed in presence/absence analyses, although this assumption may not hold. Most CMV-associated TCR beta chains appeared to be HLA-restricted in a later analysis, and the HLA associations seemed to be driven largely by CMV exposure.

The method was the immunoSEQ multiplex PCR assay. A mixture of 60 forward primers for TCR Vbeta segments and 13 reverse primers for TCR Jbeta segments was used in the multiplex PCR. A multiplex PCR assay on genomic DNA amplified the CDR3 region of rearranged TCR beta genes. Amplified TCR beta libraries were sequenced as 87-base-pair reads on the Illumina HiSeq System. In the paper's pipeline: A later analysis counted 75 million to 100 million unique TCR beta chains across the 690 or so repertoires, and 9 million to 14 million of these chains were shared by at least two donors. Raw reads were error-corrected and collapsed into unique sequences by a nearest-neighbor algorithm in which closely related sequences were merged to remove PCR and sequencing errors. To assign V, D and J gene segments, CDR3 sequences were aligned to IMGT reference sequences. For a sequence to be retained, a match of at least six nucleotides was required to both a V gene segment and a J gene segment. Rearrangements were classified as productive when the CDR3 lacked stop codons and remained in frame with V and J, and all other rearrangements were classified as non-productive. Following IMGT convention, CDR3 was defined as the stretch from the second conserved V-encoded cysteine up to the conserved J-encoded phenylalanine. Sequences without an unambiguous match to a single V gene segment were excluded from the earlier analysis of several hundred of the donors. In an earlier analysis of approximately 590 of the donors, a V segment was called functional when productive rearrangements were above 56.7%, and segregating when the standard deviation between donors exceeded 5%. To diagnose cytomegalovirus status from the catalog of TCR beta chain sequences, a statistical classification framework was built. A later analysis assigned V and J genes by comparing TCR nucleotide sequences with IMGT/GENE-DB human TR gene sequences. In a later analysis, CDR3 sequences and most-parsimonious VDJ recombination scenarios were assigned using the TCRdist pipeline. In a later analysis, each TCR beta chain was defined by its CDR3 amino acid sequence together with its V-gene family, and reads without a unique V-gene family were excluded. A later analysis removed roughly 590 highly shared, low-generation-probability nucleotide sequences to deal with suspected cross-contamination and a sequencing artifact. In a later analysis, a clonal expansion index for each public chain was calculated from normalized within-repertoire ranks of inferred template counts. A later analysis computed generation probabilities with a VDJ recombination model fitted to out-of-frame rearrangements, and checked the results against IGoR. A later analysis scored TCR-TCR, TCR-HLA and TCR-CMV co-occurrence with hypergeometric tests, applying a repertoire-size bias correction to TCR pairs. A later analysis estimated false discovery rates by permuting HLA or CMV assignments 20 times. In a later analysis, co-occurring TCRs were grouped using DBSCAN, and TCRdist sequence similarity was added for clustering within HLA-allele-positive subsets. Repertoires with fewer than 30,000 or more than 120,000 public chains were left out of co-occurrence clustering, as were a few repertoires with anomalous nucleotide sharing. This is the immuneACCESS table as TCRdb keeps it, with only in-frame sequences that have V and J called. A part of the clones is gone; compared with another copy, unresolved V genes explain less than half, and the rest is unexplained. That table supplies the V and J calls and clone size; D and trimming were determined from the DNA. For this sample the table gives 110,000 or so clones, of which about 80% were detected only once. The ten largest clones capture about 12% of the sample.

CDR1 and CDR2 are read off the germline V gene as SGHRS and YFSETQ. Spanning cysteine to phenylalanine, the CDR3 consists of 15 amino acids. Left in the record is the CDR3 DNA by itself, 45 bases read in frame from the first base. Trimming removed 1 base from V and 7 bases from J, leaving 14 bases between the germline ends. The cohort consisted of 666 healthy bone marrow donors. At the time of sampling, every cohort member was nominally healthy, though immune exposures that went unrecorded were likely present. The donor was CMV seropositive and belonged to the group of 250 to 350 seropositive cohort members. A peripheral blood sample was provided by each donor, and peripheral blood mononuclear cells were used for TCR beta sequencing. The Qiagen DNeasy Blood Extraction Kit was used to extract genomic DNA from the blood cell samples.

The chain is encoded by TRBV5-1 joined to TRBJ2-2, with no confidently assigned D gene. Sequencing used PBMCs. The source of this sequence is a woman aged 35 to 49 in good health and CMV-seropositive. The nucleotide sequence reads as follows: TGCGCCAGCAGCTTGTCCAGACTTATAAGCGGGGAGCTGTTTTTT. The encoded protein is CASSLSRLISGELFF.